Listed below are T cell receptor beta chains from one sample, sequenced in a study of blood T cell repertoires in COVID-19. TCRdb keeps only in-frame clones here, not all; method: immunoSEQ multiplex PCR. The profile shows roughly 290,000 clones, 89% of them singletons. Material for sequencing was PBMCs or T cells enriched from blood (not recorded which). The receptors here all came from a woman in her thirties or forties who had recovered from COVID-19. The CDR3 runs from the conserved cysteine through the conserved F or W. A D gene is named only where the DNA matches it firmly. Not all rows give a size; the values are once, few, many and, for expanded clones, a class.

TRBV6-1,TRBJ1-5,NA,NA,TGTGCCAGCAGTGAACCCTGGCCCCAGCATTTT,CASSEPWPQHF
TRBV2,TRBJ2-1,NA,TRBD1,TGTGCCAGCAGCGGACAGGGGTACAATGAGCAGTTCTTC,CASSGQGYNEQFF
TRBV12-3/TRBV12-4,TRBJ2-1,NA,TRBD1,TGTGCCAGCAGTTCCGACAGGGAAGATGAGCAGTTCTTC,CASSSDREDEQFF
TRBV18,TRBJ2-5,NA,TRBD2,TGTGCCAGCTCACCACGTCTAGCGGGGGGGCAAGAGACCCAGTACTTC,CASSPRLAGGQETQYF
TRBV3-1/TRBV3-2,TRBJ1-6,NA,NA,TGTGCCAGCAGCCCGAACGCTTTGATGGGCCCAGGGCTCCACTTT,CASSPNALMGPGLHF
TRBV9,TRBJ2-7,NA,TRBD2,TGTGCCAGCAGCCCCCGCGTAGCGGGGGCCTACGAGCAGTACTTC,CASSPRVAGAYEQYF
TRBV6-5,TRBJ2-2,NA,TRBD2,TGTGCCAGCTTAGGAGCGGGAGCCCCCGGGGAGCTGTTTTTT,CASLGAGAPGELFF
TRBV5-4,TRBJ2-1,NA,TRBD2,TGTGCCAGCAGCCGAGCGGGAGGGCAAGATGAGCAGTTCTTC,CASSRAGGQDEQFF
TRBV5-8,TRBJ2-1,NA,TRBD2,TGTGCCAGCAGCTTAGGGGCTAGCGGGGTGAATGAGCAGTTCTTC,CASSLGASGVNEQFF
TRBV4-1,TRBJ2-7,NA,NA,TGCGCCAGTCGTACCGGGACTGGGGGATCTGAGCAGTACTTC,CASRTGTGGSEQYF
TRBV4-2,TRBJ1-1,NA,TRBD1,TGTGCCAGCAGGCGAAACCCGGGACAGGGCCAAGCTTTCTTT,CASRRNPGQGQAFF
TRBV30,TRBJ1-6,NA,NA,TGTGCCTGGAGCACCGACTATGGCTCCTATAATTCACCCCTCCACTTT,CAWSTDYGSYNSPLHF
TRBV9,TRBJ1-2,NA,TRBD1,TGTGCCAGCAGCAAGAGACAGGGGGCGTTAGGGGGCTACACCTTC,CASSKRQGALGGYTF
TRBV25-1,TRBJ2-5,NA,NA,TGTGCCAGCACCATGAACGCGGGGCCGGGGACCCAGTACTTC,CASTMNAGPGTQYF
TRBV5-5,TRBJ2-5,NA,TRBD1,TGTGCCAGCAGCCCCGGATATGGGACAGGAAAAGAGACCCAGTACTTC,CASSPGYGTGKETQYF
TRBV5-1,TRBJ2-1,NA,NA,TGCGCCAGCAGCCAAGAGGGTCGGTACAATGAGCAGTTCTTC,CASSQEGRYNEQFF
TRBV20-1,TRBJ2-3,NA,TRBD2,TGCAGTGCAATACTAGCGCCTACGCAGTATTTT,CSAILAPTQYF
TRBV25-1,TRBJ1-3,NA,TRBD1,TGTGCCAGCAGTCCGACAGGGGGTGGAAACACCATATATTTT,CASSPTGGGNTIYF
TRBV11-3,TRBJ2-7,NA,TRBD1,TGTGCCAGCAGCTGGGGACAGGGGGCTTTTGACGAGCAGTACTTC,CASSWGQGAFDEQYF
TRBV19,TRBJ1-1,once,NA,TGTGCCAGTAGTCCCCCCGGGGTGGGTAACACTGAAGCTTTCTTT,CASSPPGVGNTEAFF
TRBV9,TRBJ2-2,once,TRBD1,TGTGCCAGCAGCGTCGCATTACAGGGGGCGGGGACCGGGGAGCTGTTTTTT,CASSVALQGAGTGELFF
TRBV19,TRBJ1-2,NA,TRBD1,TGTGCCAGTAGGGATTCAGGACAGGGGACGGGCTATGGCTACACCTTC,CASRDSGQGTGYGYTF
TRBV7-9,TRBJ2-7,NA,NA,TGTGCCAGCAGCTCTAGAAGTTACGAGCAGTACTTC,CASSSRSYEQYF
TRBV6-1,TRBJ1-5,few,TRBD1,TGTGCCAGCAGTGAATTGGGGACAGTAAATCAGCCCCAGCATTTT,CASSELGTVNQPQHF
TRBV9,TRBJ2-7,NA,NA,TGTGCCAGCACCCCTAGGGGCGAATATGGTAGGGAGCAGTACTTC,CASTPRGEYGREQYF
TRBV4-2,TRBJ2-1,NA,TRBD1,TGTGCCAGCAGGCGGACAGGGGGCAGCGTCTATGAGCAGTTCTTC,CASRRTGGSVYEQFF
TRBV5-1,TRBJ2-7,few,TRBD1,TGCGCCAGCAACCCCACGGGGGGCGGGACAGGGTCCGAGCAGTACTTC,CASNPTGGGTGSEQYF
TRBV28,TRBJ1-2,NA,NA,TGTGCCAGCAGTTGGTTGAGGGCGCACTATGGCTACACCTTC,CASSWLRAHYGYTF
TRBV2,TRBJ1-2,NA,TRBD1,TGTGCCAGCAGTGAAAGCGCGTCAGGGGGCCCCTATGGCTACACCTTC,CASSESASGGPYGYTF
TRBV5-1,TRBJ2-2,NA,TRBD2,TGCGCCAGCAGCTCAACCTTCGGGGGGTTAGACACCGGGGAGCTGTTTTTT,CASSSTFGGLDTGELFF
TRBV10-3,TRBJ2-3,NA,NA,TGTGCCATCAGTCGACAGGCGGCGGGCACAGATACGCAGTATTTT,CAISRQAAGTDTQYF
TRBV6-2/TRBV6-3,TRBJ1-5,NA,TRBD1,TGTGCCAGCAGTTATTGGACAGGACCAAATCAGCCCCAGCATTTT,CASSYWTGPNQPQHF
TRBV5-5,TRBJ2-2,NA,TRBD2,TGTGCCAGCAGCTTTAGCGGGGGGCTCAACACCGGGGAGCTGTTTTTT,CASSFSGGLNTGELFF
TRBV19,TRBJ2-2,NA,TRBD1,TGTGCCAGTACCCTGGACAGGGGGGGAGTCGGGGAGCTGTTTTTT,CASTLDRGGVGELFF
TRBV2,TRBJ1-3,NA,NA,TGTGCCAGCAGTTCCTCTTTTGGAAACACCATATATTTT,CASSSSFGNTIYF
TRBV18,TRBJ2-1,NA,TRBD2,TGTGCCAGCTCACCTCCGGGACTAGCGGGGGGGGGCTCCTACAATGAGCAGTTCTTC,CASSPPGLAGGGSYNEQFF
TRBV11-2,TRBJ2-7,NA,TRBD1,TGTGCCAGCAGCTTAGTCGGGGGACAGGGGGCCTACGAGCAGTACTTC,CASSLVGGQGAYEQYF
TRBV5-1,TRBJ2-3,NA,TRBD2,TGCGCCAGCAGCTCAAGGACTAGCGGGACGGATACGCAGTATTTT,CASSSRTSGTDTQYF
TRBV18,TRBJ1-4,NA,NA,TGTGCCAGCTCACCGGCGGGCCGGGCTAATGAAAAACTGTTTTTT,CASSPAGRANEKLFF
TRBV19,TRBJ1-5,NA,TRBD1,TGTGCCAGTAGTTGGACAGGGGCCAGCAATCAGCCCCAGCATTTT,CASSWTGASNQPQHF
TRBV7-2,TRBJ2-7,NA,NA,TGTGCCAGCAGCCTAAACTCAGCCCGAGTGGGCAGCCTCTACGAGCAGTACTTC,CASSLNSARVGSLYEQYF
TRBV5-1,TRBJ2-2,NA,TRBD1,TGCGCCACCGGACAGGGGAACACCGGGGAGCTGTTTTTT,CATGQGNTGELFF
TRBV11-2,TRBJ1-1,NA,NA,TGTGCCAGCAGCTACGGGAGCAGGGATTTGAACACTGAAGCTTTCTTT,CASSYGSRDLNTEAFF
TRBV7-6,TRBJ1-1,NA,NA,TGTGCCAGCAGCCAATACATAGAAGCTTTCTTT,CASSQYIEAFF
TRBV5-1,TRBJ1-1,NA,TRBD1,TGCGCCAGCAGCGGAACAGGGGGCGCTTACACTGAAGCTTTCTTT,CASSGTGGAYTEAFF
TRBV4-2,TRBJ2-5,NA,TRBD2,TGTGCCAGCAGCCAAAAAATCCTACTAGCGGGGATAACAATGGGGAGCCAGTACTTC,CASSQKILLAGITMGSQYF
TRBV9,TRBJ1-3,NA,NA,TGTGCCAGCAGCGTAGGGGGGGATCCGGGAAACACCATATATTTT,CASSVGGDPGNTIYF
TRBV9,TRBJ1-5,NA,NA,TGTGCCAGCAGCGTCGCTGCAGGCAATCAGCCCCAGCATTTT,CASSVAAGNQPQHF
TRBV19,TRBJ2-7,NA,TRBD2,TGTGCCAGTAGTACAAGGCGGGGGTCTGGCGAGCAGTACTTC,CASSTRRGSGEQYF
TRBV5-1,TRBJ1-2,NA,TRBD1,TGCGCCAGCAGCTTGAGGGACAGACCTAACTATGGCTACACCTTC,CASSLRDRPNYGYTF
TRBV2,TRBJ1-5,NA,NA,TGTGCCAGCAGTGAAGAAGTAGATCAGCCCCAGCATTTT,CASSEEVDQPQHF
TRBV11-2,TRBJ2-2,NA,TRBD2,TGTGCCAGCAGCTTATTCGCAGCGGGGGGCACCGGGGAGCTGTTTTTT,CASSLFAAGGTGELFF
TRBV19,TRBJ1-2,NA,NA,TGTGCCAGTAGCGTGGGGGGGGCTGACTATGGCTACACCTTC,CASSVGGADYGYTF
TRBV7-3,TRBJ1-1,NA,NA,TGTGCCAGCAGCTTAAGCGGGGGATTGACTGAAGCTTTCTTT,CASSLSGGLTEAFF
TRBV7-3,TRBJ1-1,NA,TRBD1,TGTGCCAGCAGCACTCGACAGGGACTGAACACTGAAGCTTTCTTT,CASSTRQGLNTEAFF